This TCR beta chain was recovered during a study of blood T cell repertoires in COVID-19. Looking at the study overall: Sites across the United States, Italy and Spain contributed samples from acute and convalescent COVID-19. PBMCs, B-cell-depleted T cells, or T cells provided the cDNA or gDNA that made up the material.

V was pared by 6 bases and J by 6 bases, with 10 bases of the junction left unmatched. Germline lookup yields CDR1 MNHEY and CDR2 SVGAGI. This CDR3 has 15 amino acids. Sequencing was performed with immunoSEQ multiplex PCR; in TCRdb, only in-frame clones are kept and a portion is missing. There are more than 150,000 clones in the sample; under 90% occur only once, and roughly 6.3% lies in the top ten. The sequenced sample consisted of peripheral blood. This clonotype was obtained from a human donor in a cohort sampled during active COVID-19. V is TRBV6-5 and J is TRBJ2-2; TRBD1 matches at 7 bases. The DNA of the CDR3 is TGTGCCAGCAGGACACAGGGGATATCTTCCGGGGAGCTGTTTTTT. This encodes CASRTQGISSGELFF.